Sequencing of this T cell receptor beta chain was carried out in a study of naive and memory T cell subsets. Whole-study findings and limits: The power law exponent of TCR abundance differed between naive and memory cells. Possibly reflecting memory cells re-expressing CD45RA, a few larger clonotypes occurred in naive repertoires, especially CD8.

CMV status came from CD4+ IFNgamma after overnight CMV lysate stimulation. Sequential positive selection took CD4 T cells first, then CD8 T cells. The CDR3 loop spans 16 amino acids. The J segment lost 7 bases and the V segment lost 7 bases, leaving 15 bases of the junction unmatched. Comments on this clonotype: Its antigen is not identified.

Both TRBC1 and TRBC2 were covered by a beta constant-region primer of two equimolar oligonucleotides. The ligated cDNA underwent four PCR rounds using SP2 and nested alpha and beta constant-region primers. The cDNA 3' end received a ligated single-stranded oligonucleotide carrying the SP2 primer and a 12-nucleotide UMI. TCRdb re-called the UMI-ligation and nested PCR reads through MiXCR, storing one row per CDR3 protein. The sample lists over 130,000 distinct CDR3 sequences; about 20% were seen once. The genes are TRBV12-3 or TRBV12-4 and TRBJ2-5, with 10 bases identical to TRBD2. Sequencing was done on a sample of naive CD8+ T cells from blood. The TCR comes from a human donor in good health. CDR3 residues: CASTFGKAGGPGTQYF. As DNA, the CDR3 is TGTGCCAGCACGTTTGGTAAAGCGGGAGGGCCGGGGACCCAGTACTTC.